Listed below are T cell receptor beta chains from one sample, sequenced in a study of siplizumab effects on memory and regulatory T cells. Antigens for these TCRs are unknown. Measured with immunoSEQ multiplex PCR; TCRdb has only the in-frame clones, and not every one. The repertoire includes 3,000 to 4,000 clones, around 55% of them detected once, and roughly 41% sits in the top ten. The source material was CFSE-low (dividing) CD8+ T cells sorted from an allogeneic mixed lymphocyte reaction. These receptors came from a human donor in good health; the cells came from an allogeneic mixed lymphocyte reaction. Some clones in this sample may be carry-over from other donors' samples. Both conserved end residues are part of each CDR3. D genes are given only for firm matches. Clone sizes are given selectively: once, few, many, or a class where the clone is expanded.

j_call: TRBJ2-7
clone_size: few
d_call: -
v_call: TRBV7-9
cdr3_aa: CASSLAGALPYEQYF
cdr3_nt: TGTGCCAGCAGCTTAGCAGGGGCGCTCCCCTACGAGCAGTACTTC

j_call: TRBJ2-7
clone_size: -
d_call: -
v_call: TRBV4-1
cdr3_aa: CASSQDLAVSYEQYF
cdr3_nt: TGCGCCAGCAGCCAAGATCTCGCGGTATCCTACGAGCAGTACTTC

j_call: TRBJ1-1
clone_size: once
d_call: -
v_call: TRBV30
cdr3_aa: CAWTPAEGGSFF
cdr3_nt: TGTGCCTGGACCCCGGCCGAGGGGGGGTCTTTCTTT

j_call: TRBJ2-1
clone_size: -
d_call: -
v_call: TRBV7-9
cdr3_aa: CASMKGGWEQFF
cdr3_nt: TGTGCCAGCATGAAGGGGGGATGGGAGCAGTTCTTC

j_call: TRBJ2-2
clone_size: -
d_call: -
v_call: TRBV29-1
cdr3_aa: CSVEDSNTGELFF
cdr3_nt: TGCAGCGTCGAGGACAGTAACACCGGGGAGCTGTTTTTT

j_call: TRBJ2-1
clone_size: -
d_call: -
v_call: TRBV27
cdr3_aa: CASSLSQVHTYNEQFF
cdr3_nt: TGTGCCAGCAGTTTATCTCAGGTCCATACCTACAATGAGCAGTTCTTC

j_call: TRBJ1-2
clone_size: -
d_call: -
v_call: TRBV5-1
cdr3_aa: CASSLRTGMDYGYTF
cdr3_nt: TGCGCCAGCAGCTTACGCACCGGGATGGACTATGGCTACACCTTC

j_call: TRBJ2-1
clone_size: -
d_call: -
v_call: TRBV19
cdr3_aa: CASSIGNWGQFF
cdr3_nt: TGTGCCAGTAGTATAGGGAACTGGGGGCAGTTCTTC

j_call: TRBJ2-7
clone_size: -
d_call: TRBD2
v_call: TRBV5-6
cdr3_aa: CASSLGGSSEQYF
cdr3_nt: TGTGCCAGCAGCCTCGGGGGGTCATCAGAGCAGTACTTC

j_call: TRBJ1-6
clone_size: -
d_call: -
v_call: TRBV19
cdr3_aa: CASSWPSSPLHF
cdr3_nt: TGTGCCAGTAGTTGGCCTTCTTCACCCCTCCACTTT

j_call: TRBJ2-3
clone_size: -
d_call: -
v_call: TRBV11-3
cdr3_aa: CASSLRLGVGSPDTQYF
cdr3_nt: TGTGCCAGCAGCTTACGCCTAGGGGTCGGGAGCCCAGATACGCAGTATTTT

j_call: TRBJ2-7
clone_size: -
d_call: TRBD2
v_call: TRBV7-2
cdr3_aa: CASSHGLAGTYEQYF
cdr3_nt: TGTGCCAGCAGCCACGGACTAGCGGGGACCTACGAGCAGTACTTC

j_call: TRBJ2-7
clone_size: -
d_call: TRBD1
v_call: TRBV5-1
cdr3_aa: CASSPGQGGYYEQYF
cdr3_nt: TGCGCCAGCAGCCCTGGACAGGGGGGGTACTACGAGCAGTACTTC

j_call: TRBJ2-7
clone_size: -
d_call: -
v_call: TRBV7-7
cdr3_aa: CASSLNPGGGSEQYF
cdr3_nt: TGTGCCAGCAGCTTAAACCCAGGGGGGGGAAGCGAGCAGTACTTC

j_call: TRBJ1-2
clone_size: -
d_call: -
v_call: TRBV29-1
cdr3_aa: CSVEDPGLPDYGYTF
cdr3_nt: TGCAGCGTTGAAGATCCCGGCCTGCCCGATTATGGCTACACCTTC

j_call: TRBJ2-1
clone_size: -
d_call: -
v_call: TRBV7-8
cdr3_aa: CASRTDSYNEQFF
cdr3_nt: TGTGCCAGTCGGACAGATTCCTACAATGAGCAGTTCTTC

j_call: TRBJ2-1
clone_size: few
d_call: TRBD2
v_call: TRBV6-1
cdr3_aa: CASSVRREPYNEQFF
cdr3_nt: TGTGCCAGCAGTGTGCGGCGGGAGCCCTACAATGAGCAGTTCTTC

j_call: TRBJ2-1
clone_size: -
d_call: TRBD2
v_call: TRBV27
cdr3_aa: CASSLGLEQFF
cdr3_nt: TGTGCCAGCAGTTTGGGACTAGAGCAGTTCTTC

j_call: TRBJ2-2
clone_size: -
d_call: -
v_call: TRBV27
cdr3_aa: CASRRNTGELFF
cdr3_nt: TGTGCCAGCAGACGAAACACCGGGGAGCTGTTTTTT

j_call: TRBJ2-7
clone_size: large
d_call: TRBD1
v_call: TRBV19
cdr3_aa: CASSYGTGPYEQYF
cdr3_nt: TGTGCCAGTAGCTACGGGACAGGGCCCTACGAGCAGTACTTC